The text below deals with one T cell receptor (beta chain). This specimen comes from a study of blood T cell repertoires in COVID-19. TCRdb keeps only in-frame clones here, not all; method: immunoSEQ multiplex PCR. The table has 350,000 to 450,000 clones, about 90% seen once. The V gene's germline CDR1 is MDHEN and CDR2 SYDVKM. The CDR3 has 12 amino acids. V was trimmed by 4 bases and J by 7 bases, leaving 8 bases between them. The specimen sequenced was peripheral blood. The chain joins TRBV28 to TRBJ2-1; D unresolved. The TCR sequence derives from a man between 35 and 55 years old with acute or convalescent COVID-19. The CDR3 DNA is TGTGCCAGCAGTTCTGGGCCAAATGAGCAGTTCTTC. Residues: CASSSGPNEQFF.